The entry below gives a single TCR beta chain sequence along with its context. What antigen it recognizes has not been identified. No base quality values were provided; no much bigger clone lies one nucleotide off. The data were obtained in a study of blood T cell repertoires in COVID-19 (TCRdb year 2020). Some background on the complete study: The collaborator samples originated in the United States, Italy and Spain and spanned the acute and convalescent phases of COVID-19. The prospective study material was composed of cDNA or gDNA derived from T cells, B-cell-depleted T cells, or PBMCs. Deeply sampled blood TCRbeta repertoires from subjects exposed to, actively infected with, or recovered from COVID-19 were included in the dataset. The repertoires were made available in a free public database intended to serve as a resource for research on the immune response to SARS-CoV-2. Samples were obtained from the ongoing ImmuneRACE study (first 160 participants) and from some 1,300 subjects provided by 6 global collaborators. A de-identified subject ID, COVID-19 status, age in years and sex were almost always included in the sample metadata. Where available, HLA class I and class II types were taken from metadata supplied by the sample provider and were not determined by assay-based typing.

General conclusions and limits of the study: Clinical and demographic metadata were provided uncurated, with the amount varying by source and participant.

TCRbeta CDR3 regions were amplified from genomic DNA using the immunoSEQ Assay, a bias-controlled multiplex PCR. As for how the authors treated the data: The number of nucleated cells in each sample was estimated by amplification of reference gene primers within the assay. Sequence reads were collapsed and filtered to measure the absolute abundance of every unique TCRbeta CDR3 rearrangement. For each sample, productive Simpson clonality was calculated as the square root of Simpson's diversity index across productive rearrangements. In TCRdb, the immuneACCESS table is reduced to in-frame sequences with V and J assigned. These tables do not hold every clone; where another copy was compared, an unresolved V gene accounts for under half, and the others remain unexplained. V and J calls and clone size follow that table, whereas D and trimming were derived from the DNA. The sample profile shows fewer than 85,000 clones; 75% to 90% of them were found once. The top ten clonotypes cover 5% to 6.5% of the sample.

Collaborating institutions collected whole blood in K2EDTA tubes following their own protocols. For TCRbeta analysis, collaborator samples were shipped as frozen whole blood, as isolated PBMCs, or as DNA extracted from either sample type. Its CDR3 holds 15 amino acids, cysteine through phenylalanine. CDR3 DNA is the only sequence kept; it has 45 bases, read in frame from the first base. At the junction V is shortened by 3 bases and J by 5 bases, with 16 bases in between. Taken from the germline V gene, the CDR1 and CDR2 loops are SGHAT and FQNNGV. The rearranged chain carries TRBV11-2 and TRBJ1-1, with the D gene not clear enough to name. This TCR derives from a man aged 45-60 years with active COVID-19. The specimen was peripheral blood. The CDR3 amino acid sequence is: CASSFVEGARTEAFF. The nucleotide sequence reads as follows: TGTGCCAGCAGCTTCGTCGAGGGCGCGAGAACTGAAGCTTTCTTT.